The clone carrying this T cell receptor beta chain has at least ten counts. The antigen remains undetermined. The CDR3 contains 15 residues. Germline-derived CDR1 and CDR2 are PRHDT and FYEKMQ (reference sequence). The V and J ends lost 3 bases and 0 bases respectively, with 11 bases between them. Sequencing used immunoSEQ multiplex PCR; TCRdb keeps in-frame clones, though not all of them. Reported are approximately 24,000 clones, none seen only once; the ten largest carry 6% to 7%. The record originates from a study of T cells after posttransplantation cyclophosphamide. Study-wide findings and caveats: Donor CD8+ memory clones often dominated recipient blood repertoires at later times. Blood and skin or GI T cell repertoires showed limited TRB overlap. After PTCy, TRB diversity resembled that of CNI/methotrexate controls.

The related graft donor's blood sample was taken on the day of bone marrow donation. Sequencing input: PBMCs. The V gene is TRBV13, the J gene TRBJ2-5; D is undetermined. The clonotype comes from an older woman in good health, CMV-negative, and a related stem cell transplant donor. In DNA, the CDR3 is TGTGCCAGCAGCTTGTGGAGCGATAACCAAGAGACCCAGTACTTC. It encodes CASSLWSDNQETQYF.